These T cell receptor beta chains were read from a single sample in a study of chemoradiotherapy in HPV16-positive cancers. Measured with immunoSEQ multiplex PCR; TCRdb has only the in-frame clones, and not every one. The table includes about 8,400 clones, about three quarters detected once. Sequencing used tumor tissue, obtained from a patient who underwent chemoradiotherapy. The origin of the receptors is a human donor with HPV-associated anogenital cancer. Each CDR3 is given with its conserved first and last residue. D genes are given only for firm matches. Size tells how often a clone was seen (once, few, many) or the class of an expanded clone, and some rows leave it out.

V gene: TRBV4-3
D gene: .
clone size: few
J gene: TRBJ1-2
CDR3 DNA: TGCGCCAGCAGCCAAGCAGGGGCCGGTCTTGGCTACACCTTC
CDR3 protein: CASSQAGAGLGYTF

V gene: TRBV6-6
D gene: .
clone size: .
J gene: TRBJ2-1
CDR3 DNA: TGTGCCAGCACCAAACGGGGGGCTCCTACCTACAATGAGCAGTTCTTC
CDR3 protein: CASTKRGAPTYNEQFF

V gene: TRBV7-2
D gene: .
clone size: few
J gene: TRBJ1-6
CDR3 DNA: TGTGCCAGCAGCCCCCGACATAGCTCCTATAATTCACCCCTCCACTTT
CDR3 protein: CASSPRHSSYNSPLHF

V gene: TRBV6-1
D gene: .
clone size: few
J gene: TRBJ1-1
CDR3 DNA: TGTGCCAGCAGAAGAAGGGAGAACACTGAAGCTTTCTTT
CDR3 protein: CASRRRENTEAFF

V gene: TRBV28
D gene: TRBD1
clone size: few
J gene: TRBJ1-5
CDR3 DNA: TGTGCCAGCAGTTTCCATCCCGGGACAGAGAAAGATCAGCCCCAGCATTTT
CDR3 protein: CASSFHPGTEKDQPQHF

V gene: TRBV25-1
D gene: .
clone size: .
J gene: TRBJ2-5
CDR3 DNA: TGTGCCAGCAGTGAAGGATTCAAAGAGACCCAGTACTTC
CDR3 protein: CASSEGFKETQYF

V gene: TRBV10-3
D gene: .
clone size: .
J gene: TRBJ1-5
CDR3 DNA: TGTGCCATCAGACCGGGAGCCGGAAGCAATCAGCCCCAGCATTTT
CDR3 protein: CAIRPGAGSNQPQHF

V gene: TRBV7-7
D gene: .
clone size: .
J gene: TRBJ2-3
CDR3 DNA: TGTGCCAGCAGCGGAGCGTCATCAGATACGCAGTATTTT
CDR3 protein: CASSGASSDTQYF

V gene: TRBV6-6
D gene: TRBD1
clone size: .
J gene: TRBJ2-2
CDR3 DNA: TGTGCCGTTGGACAGGGGTATTACACCGGGGAGCTGTTTTTT
CDR3 protein: CAVGQGYYTGELFF

V gene: TRBV7-2
D gene: .
clone size: .
J gene: TRBJ2-1
CDR3 DNA: TGTGCCAGCAGAACTTACGGCGGGTTCTCCTACAATGAGCAGTTCTTC
CDR3 protein: CASRTYGGFSYNEQFF

V gene: TRBV11-3
D gene: TRBD2
clone size: few
J gene: TRBJ2-1
CDR3 DNA: TGTGCCAGCAGCGACACGCTAGCGGGGGCTTGGGAGCAGTTCTTC
CDR3 protein: CASSDTLAGAWEQFF

V gene: TRBV28
D gene: TRBD2
clone size: .
J gene: TRBJ2-1
CDR3 DNA: TGTGCCAGCAGTTCGATCACTAGCGGGGACTTTCTCTCCTACAATGAGCAGTTCTTC
CDR3 protein: CASSSITSGDFLSYNEQFF

V gene: TRBV18
D gene: TRBD1
clone size: few
J gene: TRBJ1-1
CDR3 DNA: TGTGCCAGCTCACAGGGGGCAAACACTGAAGCTTTCTTT
CDR3 protein: CASSQGANTEAFF

V gene: TRBV7-6
D gene: .
clone size: .
J gene: TRBJ2-1
CDR3 DNA: TGTGCCAGCAGCTTAGCGGACTTCAGGAAGGAGGGTTACTACAATGAGCAGTTCTTC
CDR3 protein: CASSLADFRKEGYYNEQFF

V gene: TRBV2
D gene: .
clone size: .
J gene: TRBJ1-1
CDR3 DNA: TGTGCCAGCAGAGACGGACGGTGGAGGGACACTGAAGCTTTCTTT
CDR3 protein: CASRDGRWRDTEAFF

V gene: TRBV7-8
D gene: .
clone size: .
J gene: TRBJ2-1
CDR3 DNA: TGTGCCAGCAGCCCTCCAAACAATGAGCAGTTCTTC
CDR3 protein: CASSPPNNEQFF

V gene: TRBV9
D gene: .
clone size: .
J gene: TRBJ2-1
CDR3 DNA: TGTGCCAGCAACAGGGGAGGGGGATACAATGAGCAGTTCTTC
CDR3 protein: CASNRGGGYNEQFF

V gene: TRBV5-1
D gene: .
clone size: .
J gene: TRBJ1-1
CDR3 DNA: TGCGCCAGCAGCTCGATTGCGAGCACTGAAGCTTTCTTT
CDR3 protein: CASSSIASTEAFF

V gene: TRBV7-2
D gene: .
clone size: once
J gene: TRBJ1-2
CDR3 DNA: TGTGCCAGCACCCGGAGTACAGGGAACTATGGCTACACCTTC
CDR3 protein: CASTRSTGNYGYTF

V gene: TRBV12-5
D gene: .
clone size: few
J gene: TRBJ1-5
CDR3 DNA: TGTGCTAGTGGTTTGGTAAGACAGGCCCTTTATGATAGCAATCAGCCCCAGCATTTT
CDR3 protein: CASGLVRQALYDSNQPQHF

V gene: TRBV5-6
D gene: TRBD2
clone size: once
J gene: TRBJ2-1
CDR3 DNA: TGTGCCAGCAGTTTGACTAGCGGATACAATGAGCAGTTCTTC
CDR3 protein: CASSLTSGYNEQFF

V gene: TRBV7-9
D gene: TRBD1
clone size: .
J gene: TRBJ1-5
CDR3 DNA: TGTGCCAGCAGCTTAGGAGGGGGCTTCAATCAGCCCCAGCATTTT
CDR3 protein: CASSLGGGFNQPQHF

V gene: TRBV6-6
D gene: .
clone size: .
J gene: TRBJ2-5
CDR3 DNA: TGTGCCAGCTTTTACAGGGAAGGTGAGACCCAGTACTTC
CDR3 protein: CASFYREGETQYF

V gene: TRBV5-1
D gene: .
clone size: .
J gene: TRBJ2-2
CDR3 DNA: TGCGCCAGCAGCTTGAGCAAAACAGGGAACACCGGGGAGCTGTTTTTT
CDR3 protein: CASSLSKTGNTGELFF

V gene: TRBV11-2
D gene: TRBD1
clone size: once
J gene: TRBJ2-3
CDR3 DNA: TGTGCCAGCAGCCCCGGGCGCCCAGGGGGCCCAGATACGCAGTATTTT
CDR3 protein: CASSPGRPGGPDTQYF

V gene: TRBV19
D gene: TRBD1
clone size: .
J gene: TRBJ1-5
CDR3 DNA: TGTGCCAGTAGTATCCTTGACAGGGGAATTGAGCCCCAGCATTTT
CDR3 protein: CASSILDRGIEPQHF

V gene: TRBV4-2
D gene: .
clone size: .
J gene: TRBJ2-5
CDR3 DNA: TGTGCCAGCAGCCTGTCCGTTAGCGCACGACAAGAGACCCAGTACTTC
CDR3 protein: CASSLSVSARQETQYF

V gene: TRBV11-3
D gene: TRBD1
clone size: .
J gene: TRBJ1-1
CDR3 DNA: TGTGCCAGCAGCTTAAAAGGACAGGGAGCCACTGAAGCTTTCTTT
CDR3 protein: CASSLKGQGATEAFF

V gene: TRBV5-6
D gene: .
clone size: .
J gene: TRBJ2-7
CDR3 DNA: TGTGCCAGCAGCCGTCCTTGGGCGTCCGAGCAGTACTTC
CDR3 protein: CASSRPWASEQYF

V gene: TRBV11-2
D gene: .
clone size: .
J gene: TRBJ2-7
CDR3 DNA: TGTGCCAGCAGCCGCGTGGGGGCCACGGGCTCCTACGAGCAGTACTTC
CDR3 protein: CASSRVGATGSYEQYF

V gene: TRBV4-3
D gene: TRBD1
clone size: .
J gene: TRBJ2-7
CDR3 DNA: TGCGCCAGCAGCCAAGCAACAGGGGGCGGATCCTACGAGCAGTACTTC
CDR3 protein: CASSQATGGGSYEQYF

V gene: TRBV5-1
D gene: .
clone size: few
J gene: TRBJ1-2
CDR3 DNA: TGCGCCAGCAGCTTGGAAGGGGTAACTAGCTATGGCTACACCTTC
CDR3 protein: CASSLEGVTSYGYTF

V gene: TRBV18
D gene: .
clone size: few
J gene: TRBJ1-4
CDR3 DNA: TGTGCCAGCTCACCAAACGGGGGGCGTAATGAAAAACTGTTTTTT
CDR3 protein: CASSPNGGRNEKLFF

V gene: TRBV7-2
D gene: .
clone size: few
J gene: TRBJ2-1
CDR3 DNA: TGTGCCAGCAGCTTGGGGACTTTCAATGAGCAGTTCTTC
CDR3 protein: CASSLGTFNEQFF

V gene: TRBV10-3
D gene: .
clone size: once
J gene: TRBJ1-5
CDR3 DNA: TGTGCCATCAGTATAGGGGGAGCGAATAATCAGCCCCAGCATTTT
CDR3 protein: CAISIGGANNQPQHF

V gene: TRBV6-1
D gene: .
clone size: few
J gene: TRBJ1-5
CDR3 DNA: TGTGCCAGCAGTGATGAGGCGGGTGCCCAGCCCCAGCATTTT
CDR3 protein: CASSDEAGAQPQHF

V gene: TRBV27
D gene: TRBD1
clone size: .
J gene: TRBJ1-2
CDR3 DNA: TGTGCCAGCAGTTCCCCCGAAGGGGGCTTTTTCGGCTACACCTTC
CDR3 protein: CASSSPEGGFFGYTF

V gene: TRBV27
D gene: .
clone size: .
J gene: TRBJ2-6
CDR3 DNA: TGTGCCAGCAGTTTACGCCTGGGATCTGGGGCCAACGTCCTGACTTTC
CDR3 protein: CASSLRLGSGANVLTF

V gene: TRBV21-1
D gene: .
clone size: .
J gene: TRBJ2-7
CDR3 DNA: TGTGCCAGCAGCAAAGCCAGGGGGGTTTCCTACGAGCAGTACTTC
CDR3 protein: CASSKARGVSYEQYF